Listed here are 16 T cell receptor beta chains from one sample, sequenced in a study of shared clonotypes between healthy human individuals. Using immunoSEQ multiplex PCR, the repertoire was profiled, and TCRdb retains in-frame clones only, with some absent. The sample yields some 2.1 million clones, 90% to 95% seen once. Sequencing was performed on naive CD4+ T cells sorted from blood. Subset indicated: CD45RA+ positively selected. These receptors were taken from a young man in good health.

The chain combines TRBV9 with TRBJ2-3; tentatively, D is TRBD2 (6 bases). The germline V gene encodes CDR1 SGDLS and CDR2 YYNGEE. The germline V and J ends were trimmed by 4 bases and 2 bases, with 14 bases remaining between them. CDR3 length: 15 residues. CDR3: CASSPLGDFTDTQYF. The CDR3 DNA follows: TGTGCCAGCAGCCCCCTGGGGGACTTCACAGATACGCAGTATTTT.

This clone has a handful of counts. This sample includes further DNA sequences coding for the same CDR3. The chain combines TRBV5-1 with TRBJ1-5, with TRBD1 as a possible D gene (6 bases). Germline V CDR1 and CDR2: SGHRS, YFSETQ. The CDR3 consists of 15 residues. Trimming removed 0 bases from V and 1 base from J, with 8 bases in between. In DNA form, the CDR3 reads TGCGCCAGCAGCTTGGAGGGGGTGAGCAATCAGCCCCAGCATTTT. Amino acids: CASSLEGVSNQPQHF.

This clone has just one count. This chain joins TRBV6-1 and TRBJ2-2, with 7 bases identical to TRBD1. This CDR3 has 17 residues. Germline assignment: CDR1 MNHNS and CDR2 SASEGT. The V gene end was trimmed by 4 bases and the J gene end by 5 bases; junction bases not matched to a gene: 13. In nucleotides, the CDR3 is TGTGCCAGCAGTGGACAGGGAAGAGGACGGAATACCGGGGAGCTGTTTTTT. It encodes CASSGQGRGRNTGELFF.

The chain combines TRBV30 with TRBJ2-1; D may be TRBD1 (6 bases). From germline, CDR1 is GTSNPN and CDR2 SVGIG (reference sequence). The CDR3 spans 11 residues. Trimming took 0 bases from V and 12 from J, leaving 9 bases between them. CDR3 DNA: TGTGCCTGGAGTGTAGGGGGAACGCAGTTCTTC. Its protein product is CAWSVGGTQFF.

The rearrangement links TRBV7-6 to TRBJ2-3; D is possibly TRBD2 (6 bases). The CDR3 covers 14 residues. The V end lost 1 base, the J end lost 6 bases, and 11 bases lay between the germline ends. CDR1 is SGHVS, CDR2 FNYEAQ, per germline. CDR3 in DNA: TGTGCCAGCAGCTTAGGACTAGTTGGGGATACGCAGTATTTT. It yields the protein CASSLGLVGDTQYF. Complete variable domain (other parts from reference TRBV7-6 and TRBJ2-3): GAGVSQSPRYKVTKRGQDVALRCDPISGHVSLYWYRQALGQGPEFLTYFNYEAQQDKSGLPNDRFSAERPEGSISTLTIQRTEQRDSAMYRCASSLGLVGDTQYFGPGTRLTVL.

The CDR3 sequence is CAMVGDLTGANVLTF. In DNA form, the CDR3 reads TGTGCCATGGTGGGGGATCTCACTGGGGCCAACGTCCTGACTTTC. The rearrangement links TRBV10-3 to TRBJ2-6; D tentatively fits TRBD1 or TRBD2 (5 bases each). The CDR3 length is 15 residues. The germline CDR1 and CDR2 sequences are ENHRY and SYGVKD. V lost 9 bases and J 2 bases, leaving 14 bases between the germline ends.

The rearrangement uses TRBV5-1 and TRBJ2-3; 10 nucleotides align to TRBD2. V gave up 4 bases and J gave up 1 base; unmatched junction bases: 6. Germline-derived CDR1 and CDR2 are SGHRS and YFSETQ. CDR3 length: 16 amino acids. Written as DNA, the CDR3 is TGCGCCAGCAGCGATCAGCGGGGGGGCCGCACAGATACGCAGTATTTT. The encoded protein is CASSDQRGGRTDTQYF.

The chain joins TRBV19 to TRBJ1-1, with TRBD1 matching 8 bases. Trimming at V came to 4 bases and at J to 4 bases, leaving 2 bases not matched to a gene. CDR1 and CDR2 from the germline V gene are LNHDA and SQIVND (reference sequence). The CDR3 totals 13 residues. CDR3 sequence (DNA): TGTGCCAGTAGTACCAGGGGGCTCACTGAAGCTTTCTTT. This gives the protein CASSTRGLTEAFF.

This clone was seen once. The gene calls are TRBV2 and TRBJ2-6; 7 bases line up with TRBD1. Trimming cost V 6 bases and J 0 bases; bases outside gene matches: 8. CDR1 and CDR2 (germline): SNHLY, FYNNEI. CDR3 length: 17 residues. The CDR3 nucleotides are TGTGCCAGCAGATCGACAGGGAAATCCTCTGGGGCCAACGTCCTGACTTTC. Residues: CASRSTGKSSGANVLTF. Supplemented by reference TRBV2 and TRBJ2-6, the full variable domain reads EPEVTQTPSHQVTQMGQEVILRCVPISNHLYFYWYRQILGQKVEFLVSFYNNEISEKSEIFDDQFSVERPDGSNFTLKIRSTKLEDSAMYFCASRSTGKSSGANVLTFGAGSRLTVL.

This clone was counted once. Other nucleotide sequences from this sample produce the same CDR3. V is TRBV5-1 and J is TRBJ2-7; 8 bases fit TRBD1. V lost 0 bases to trimming and J lost 4 bases; unmatched junction nucleotides: 3. CDR1 is SGHRS, CDR2 YFSETQ, per germline. The CDR3 extends over 14 amino acids. DNA of the CDR3: TGCGCCAGCAGCTTGGGGACAGGGCGATACGAGCAGTACTTC. Protein: CASSLGTGRYEQYF.

The rearrangement links TRBV7-8 to TRBJ2-3, with 7 bases lining up with TRBD1. Germline assignment: CDR1 SGHVS and CDR2 FQNEAQ. V trimming: 5 bases; J trimming: 2 bases; junction bases outside the gene matches: 7. The CDR3 covers 15 residues. The CDR3 sequence: CASSKGQLDTDTQYF. The CDR3 nucleotides are TGTGCCAGCAGCAAGGGACAGCTAGACACAGATACGCAGTATTTT. Variable domain in full (rest from reference TRBV7-8 and TRBJ2-3): GAGVSQSPRYKVAKRGQDVALRCDPISGHVSLFWYQQALGQGPEFLTYFQNEAQLDKSGLPSDRFFAERPEGSVSTLKIQRTQQEDSAVYLCASSKGQLDTDTQYFGPGTRLTVL.

This chain uses TRBV28 with TRBJ2-4, with 10 bases fitting TRBD1. V lost 1 base to trimming and J lost 8 bases; unmatched junction nucleotides: 8. Germline CDR1 reads MDHEN; CDR2 reads SYDVKM. CDR3 length: 16 residues. The CDR3 loop reads CASSLSRTGGGDIQYF. The CDR3 DNA sequence: TGTGCCAGCAGTTTATCCCGGACAGGGGGGGGAGACATTCAGTACTTC.

Points on this clone: Other DNA sequences from this sample encode an identical CDR3 as well. CDR3 in amino acids: CASSRGGSPLHF. The DNA of the CDR3 is TGTGCCAGCAGCCGTGGGGGTTCACCCCTCCACTTT. The J gene is TRBJ1-6, the V gene TRBV7-2; a weak D match, TRBD1 (5 bases). V was clipped by 5 bases and J by 9 bases, with 8 bases between them. CDR1 SGHTA and CDR2 FQGNSA come from the germline V gene. This CDR3 is 12 amino acids long. The variable domain in full, with the rest retrieved from reference TRBV7-2 and TRBJ1-6, is GAGVSQSPSNKVTEKGKDVELRCDPISGHTALYWYRQSLGQGLEFLIYFQGNSAPDKSGLPSDRFSAERTGGSVSTLTIQRTQQEDSAVYLCASSRGGSPLHFGNGTRLTVT.

V is TRBV2 and J is TRBJ2-2; D unresolved. The germline V gene encodes CDR1 SNHLY and CDR2 FYNNEI. Trimming removed 6 bases from V and 1 base from J, with 12 bases in between. The CDR3 extends over 15 amino acids. The CDR3 DNA sequence: TGTGCCAGCAGGGCAGACAAGATGAACACCGGGGAGCTGTTTTTT. Amino acids: CASRADKMNTGELFF.

The V and J genes are TRBV7-2 and TRBJ2-5, with unresolved D. Near its end, the DNA agrees better with TRBJ2-7, so the J call may be wrong. The CDR3 length is 16 residues. CDR1 and CDR2 from the germline V gene are SGHTA and FQGNSA. The CDR3 region has the DNA TGTGCCAGCAGCTTAGGAAGGGCAACCACCTCCTACGAGCAGTACTTC. As protein: CASSLGRATTSYEQYF.

Points on this clone: A much more abundant neighbour one base away suggests this may be a read error. V gene TRBV7-3 combines with J gene TRBJ1-1, with 8 bases lining up with TRBD1. The CDR3 spans 14 residues. The germline gives CDR1 SGHTA, CDR2 FQGTGA. J gave up 1 base and V 5 bases, and 3 bases lay outside the gene matches. The CDR3 protein is CASSTGTGNTEAFF. For the CDR3, the DNA is TGTGCCAGCAGCACCGGGACAGGGAACACTGAAGCTTTCTTT. The full variable domain, with the rest looked up from reference TRBV7-3 and TRBJ1-1, is GAGVSQTPSNKVTEKGKYVELRCDPISGHTALYWYRQSLGQGPEFLIYFQGTGAADDSGLPNDRFFAVRPEGSVSTLKIQRTERGDSAVYLCASSTGTGNTEAFFGQGTRLTVV.